The clone carrying this TCR beta chain was counted a few times. The TCR alpha and TCR beta cDNA libraries, bearing sample barcodes and UMIs, were generated by 5'RACE using constant-segment primers. TCRdb called the 5' RACE reads again in MiXCR, with one record for every CDR3 protein. The sample holds roughly 190,000 distinct CDR3 sequences, 8% to 11% seen once. These data are taken from a study of T-cell memory formation after mild COVID-19. This CDR3 comprises 12 residues. The V and J ends lost 4 bases and 5 bases respectively, with 5 bases between them. CDR1 and CDR2 from the germline V gene are SGHTA and FQGNSA.

Sequencing was performed on PBMCs or a T cell subset sorted from them (not recorded which). This chain uses TRBV7-2 with TRBJ2-2; D is undetermined. This receptor was taken from a man aged 18 to 35 who had mild COVID-19 (a few samples of this study predate the infection). Cell type and time point are not known. In DNA form, the CDR3 reads TGTGCCAGCAGCTCTCGGACCGGGGAGCTGTTTTTT. Translation: CASSSRTGELFF.